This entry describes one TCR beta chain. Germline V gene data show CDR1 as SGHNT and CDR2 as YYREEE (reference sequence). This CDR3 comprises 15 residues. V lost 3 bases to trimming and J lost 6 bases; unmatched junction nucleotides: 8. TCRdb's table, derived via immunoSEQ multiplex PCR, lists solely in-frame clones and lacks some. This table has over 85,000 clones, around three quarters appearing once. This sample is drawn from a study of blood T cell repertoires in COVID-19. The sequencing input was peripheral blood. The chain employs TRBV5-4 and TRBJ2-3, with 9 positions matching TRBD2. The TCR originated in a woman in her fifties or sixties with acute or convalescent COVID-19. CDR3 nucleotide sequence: TGTGCCAGCAGCTGGCTAGCGGGGTTCCAGGATACGCAGTATTTT. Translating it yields CASSWLAGFQDTQYF.